This T cell receptor (beta chain) was observed in a study of T cell responses to AZD1222 COVID-19 vaccine. Findings of the study overall: Nearly half of spike-specific TCRs reportedly go after variant regions that carry no mutations.

Generated by immunoSEQ multiplex PCR, the TCRdb table keeps only in-frame clones and is missing some. The sample includes 150,000 to 200,000 clones, 85% to 90% of them seen just once. On this clone: As yet, its antigen is unknown.

The germline V gene encodes CDR1 LNHDA and CDR2 SQIVND (reference sequence). Trimming cost V 3 bases and J 4 bases; bases outside gene matches: 4. This CDR3 is 16 amino acids long. The TCR sequence derives from an adult who received the AZD1222 COVID-19 vaccine. The J gene is TRBJ2-2, the V gene TRBV19, with 11 bases fitting TRBD2. The sequencing used peripheral blood, collected 28 days after the second AZD1222 dose. The CDR3 is CASSISGGARTGELFF. Here the CDR3 DNA reads TGTGCCAGTAGTATTAGCGGGGGGGCGCGCACCGGGGAGCTGTTTTTT.